These 18 T cell receptor beta chains originate from one sample sequenced in a study of T cell responses to AZD1222 COVID-19 vaccine. The repertoire was sequenced with immunoSEQ multiplex PCR; TCRdb's copy has only in-frame clones and lacks some. The table lists about 130,000 clones, around 92% of them singletons. The material was peripheral blood, obtained 28 days after the second AZD1222 dose. These receptors originate from an adult who received the AZD1222 COVID-19 vaccine.

This chain connects TRBV3-1 (or the pseudogene TRBV3-2) to TRBJ1-2; D gene unclear. Trimming removed 1 base at V and 4 bases at J, with 4 bases between. Germline-derived CDR1 and CDR2 are LGHDT and YNNKEL (reference sequence). The length of the CDR3 is 12 residues. CDR3 sequence reads: CASSQVFYGYTF. CDR3 DNA: TGTGCCAGCAGCCAAGTCTTCTATGGCTACACCTTC.

The genes are TRBV7-2 and TRBJ2-7, with D unresolved. Trimming took 1 base from V and 6 from J, leaving 10 bases between them. The CDR3 is 13 amino acids. The germline V gene has CDR1 SGHTA and CDR2 FQGNSA. The CDR3 loop is CASSLGGTVEQYV. DNA of the CDR3: TGTGCCAGCAGCTTAGGCGGCACTGTCGAGCAGTACGTC.

The CDR3 protein is CASSVGGQGRSEQYF. CDR3 bases: TGTGCCAGCAGCGTAGGGGGACAGGGCAGGTCCGAGCAGTACTTC. V usage is TRBV5-4 and J usage is TRBJ2-7; TRBD1 matches 9 bases. The CDR3 totals 15 residues. CDR1 is SGHNT, CDR2 YYREEE, per germline (reference sequence). Trimming removed 4 bases from V and 6 bases from J; junction bases left unmatched: 11.

This clone has a single count. The V call is TRBV7-8, the J call TRBJ1-2; 7 bases match TRBD1. Trimming removed 5 bases from V and 8 bases from J; junction bases left unmatched: 11. CDR1 and CDR2 (germline): SGHVS, FQNEAQ. This CDR3 is 14 amino acids long. CDR3 in DNA: TGTGCCAGCAGCCCCCGGCAGACAGGGTGGGGCTACACCTTC. Protein: CASSPRQTGWGYTF.

This chain uses TRBV28 with TRBJ2-7; 13 positions match TRBD2. Looked up from germline, CDR1 is MDHEN and CDR2 is SYDVKM. The junction had 9 bases not matched to a gene; V was cut back by 7 bases and J by 3 bases. CDR3 length: 16 residues. In DNA, the CDR3 is TGTGCCAGCACCACCCGGACTAGCGGGAGTGGCTACGAGCAGTACGTC. This sequence encodes CASTTRTSGSGYEQYV.

The rearrangement joins TRBV10-3 to TRBJ1-5; 8 nucleotides agree with TRBD1. Losses at the gene ends were 6 bases for V and 7 bases for J; bases not matched to a gene: 11. Germline assignment: CDR1 ENHRY and CDR2 SYGVKD. The CDR3 extends over 15 amino acids. CDR3 nucleotides: TGTGCCATCAGCAGCCACGGACAGGGAACCCAGCCCCAGCATTTT. Protein product: CAISSHGQGTQPQHF.

The chain carries TRBV7-2 and TRBJ1-2; D is unresolved. Germline V gene lookup returns CDR1 SGHTA and CDR2 FQGNSA. Trimming took 7 bases from V and 7 from J, leaving 13 bases between them. The CDR3 runs 12 residues. The CDR3 loop is CASKFGEGGYTF. CDR3 in DNA: TGTGCCAGCAAGTTCGGAGAGGGTGGCTACACCTTC.

This chain uses TRBV7-9 with TRBJ1-1; D gene unclear. The CDR3 length is 15 residues. Germline values: CDR1 SEHNR, CDR2 FQNEAQ (reference sequence). Trimming pared 7 bases from V and 5 bases from J, leaving 20 bases between. CDR3 in amino acids: CASTAFSLVGTEAFF. The CDR3 DNA sequence: TGTGCCAGCACAGCTTTTTCGTTGGTCGGGACTGAAGCTTTCTTT.

This chain joins TRBV6-6 and TRBJ1-5; D is unresolved. From germline, CDR1 is MNHNY and CDR2 SVGAGI (reference sequence). Deletions cut 6 bases from V and 7 bases from J, with 13 bases between. This CDR3 is 13 amino acids long. CDR3 in amino acids: CASRDRGQQPQHF. CDR3 DNA: TGTGCCAGCAGAGATAGAGGGCAGCAGCCCCAGCATTTT.

The V gene is TRBV9, the J gene TRBJ1-1; D remains unclear. The germline V gene has CDR1 SGDLS and CDR2 YYNGEE. The CDR3 consists of 13 residues. Trimming took off 1 base at V and 5 bases at J, with 9 bases between the two ends. CDR3 loop: CASSVLIGTEAFF. DNA for the CDR3: TGTGCCAGCAGCGTACTAATTGGGACTGAAGCTTTCTTT. The full variable domain, its missing parts supplied by reference TRBV9 and TRBJ1-1, is DSGVTQTPKHLITATGQRVTLRCSPRSGDLSVYWYQQSLDQGLQFLIQYYNGEERAKGNILERFSAQQFPDLHSELNLSSLELGDSALYFCASSVLIGTEAFFGQGTRLTVV.

This sequence joins TRBV5-5 and TRBJ1-6; 9 bases map to TRBD1. This CDR3 contains 16 residues. In germline, CDR1 is SGHKS, CDR2 YYEKEE (reference sequence). J gave up 10 bases and V 2 bases, and 10 bases lay outside the gene matches. The CDR3 sequence: CASSFLGQGMESPLHF. The CDR3 nucleotides are TGTGCCAGCAGCTTCCTGGGACAGGGCATGGAATCACCCCTCCACTTT.

The V and J genes are TRBV9 and TRBJ1-4, with 8 bases lining up with TRBD1. Per germline, CDR1 SGDLS and CDR2 YYNGEE. The CDR3 is 15 amino acids. V dropped 1 base and J dropped 4; count of bases not matched to a gene: 3. For the CDR3, the DNA is TGTGCCAGCAGCGTAAATGGACAGGGTAATGAAAAACTGTTTTTT. It encodes CASSVNGQGNEKLFF.

In the case of this clone: Other DNA sequences in this sample translate to the same CDR3. V usage is TRBV20-1 and J usage is TRBJ1-1; unclear D gene. This CDR3 is 11 amino acids long. V lost 0 bases and J 2 bases, leaving 1 base between the germline ends. Germline values: CDR1 DFQATT, CDR2 SNEGSKA (reference sequence). The CDR3 region is CSARENTEAFF. In DNA form, the CDR3 reads TGCAGTGCTAGAGAAAACACTGAAGCTTTCTTT.

The chain employs TRBV7-9 and TRBJ1-2; possibly TRBD1 for D (5 bases). V lost 5 bases and J lost 0, with 13 bases in between. CDR1 and CDR2 (germline): SEHNR, FQNEAQ (reference sequence). The CDR3 extends over 15 amino acids. In DNA form, the CDR3 reads TGTGCCAGCAGCCCCGAGCCAGGGACTAACTATGGCTACACCTTC. Translation gives CASSPEPGTNYGYTF.

The gene calls are TRBV11-3 and TRBJ1-1, with D possibly being TRBD1 (5 bases). V shed 4 bases and J shed 5 bases, with 20 bases lying between them. In germline, CDR1 is SGHNT, CDR2 YENEEA. The CDR3 extends over 16 amino acids. The CDR3 region is CASSSRIPAGGTEAFF. In DNA, the CDR3 is TGTGCCAGCAGCTCTAGAATTCCGGCCGGGGGGACTGAAGCTTTCTTT.

This sequence joins TRBV27 and TRBJ1-5; TRBD1 matches 7 bases. The CDR3 sequence is 15 residues long. From germline, CDR1 is MNHEY and CDR2 SMNVEV (reference sequence). V lost 4 bases to trimming and J lost 5 bases; unmatched junction nucleotides: 8. The CDR3 coding sequence is TGTGCCAGCAGTTCCGGGACAGCCAGGGATCAGCCCCAGCATTTT. Its translation is CASSSGTARDQPQHF.

V gene TRBV21-1 combines with J gene TRBJ1-1. TRBV21-1 is labeled a pseudogene. CDR3 length: 13 residues. The CDR3 protein is CASWAGRHTEAFF. CDR3 bases: TGTGCCAGCTGGGCAGGGAGGCATACTGAAGCTTTCTTT.

The chain employs TRBV2 and TRBJ1-2; D might be TRBD1 (6 bases). Per germline, CDR1 SNHLY and CDR2 FYNNEI. V lost 5 bases and J lost 5, with 12 bases in between. CDR3 length: 13 residues. As DNA, the CDR3 is TGTGCCAGCAGTCCGGGACAAAATTATGGCTACACCTTC. Translation: CASSPGQNYGYTF.